This TCR beta chain is drawn from a study of control samples from healthy donors and cancer patients. This CDR3 comprises 15 residues. Germline CDR1 and CDR2: LNHDA and SQIVND (reference sequence). V was shortened by 0 bases and J by 6 bases, with 12 bases between the two germline ends. Assay used: immunoSEQ multiplex PCR; TCRdb lists only in-frame clones, some missing. The data hold over 150,000 clones, with 80% to 95% observed a single time. The sequencing sample was made of blood. The receptor's source is a woman aged 40 to 55 in good health. The J gene is TRBJ1-5, the V gene TRBV19; D unresolved. CDR3 coding DNA: TGTGCCAGTAGTATAGATTTGGACGTTTCTCAGCCCCAGCATTTT. It translates to CASSIDLDVSQPQHF.